Following are 4 T cell receptor beta chains from one sample sequenced in a study of CD8+ T cells in alopecia areata. Sequencing relied on a cDNA template that was reverse transcribed from extracted RNA. Repertoires were generated with immunoSEQ multiplex PCR, while TCRdb's copy carries only in-frame clones and drops some. The sample shows approximately 140,000 clones, about nine tenths of them seen only once. The source was CD8+ T cells sorted from blood, collected at week 0. The receptors were gathered from a human donor with alopecia areata.

J is TRBJ2-7 and V is TRBV4-1; tentatively, D is TRBD2 (5 bases). CDR1 is MGHRA and CDR2 is YSYEKL in the germline V gene. V lost 0 bases and J 3 bases, leaving 9 bases between the germline ends. CDR3 length: 14 amino acids. The CDR3 region is CASSQDELVYEQYF. The DNA of the CDR3 is TGCGCCAGCAGCCAAGATGAACTAGTCTACGAGCAGTACTTC.

The chain employs TRBV5-1 and TRBJ1-1, with TRBD1 as a possible D gene (5 bases). The germline CDR1 and CDR2 sequences are SGHRS and YFSETQ. V was clipped by 1 base and J by 6 bases, with 13 bases between them. This CDR3 has 14 amino acids. CDR3 in DNA: TGCGCCAGCAGCTTGTCAGGGCGATTCTCTGAAGCTTTCTTT. Translating it yields CASSLSGRFSEAFF.

CDR3 sequence: CASSLTGTSTDTQYF. CDR3 DNA: TGTGCCAGCAGCTTAACCGGGACTAGCACAGATACGCAGTATTTT. The chain employs TRBV7-3 and TRBJ2-3; weak D call: TRBD2 (6 bases). V was trimmed by 0 bases and J by 0 bases, leaving 7 bases between them. CDR3 length: 15 amino acids. Per the germline V gene, CDR1 is SGHTA and CDR2 is FQGTGA. The full variable domain, in which reference TRBV7-3 and TRBJ2-3 provide the parts outside the CDR3, is GAGVSQTPSNKVTEKGKYVELRCDPISGHTALYWYRQSLGQGPEFLIYFQGTGAADDSGLPNDRFFAVRPEGSVSTLKIQRTERGDSAVYLCASSLTGTSTDTQYFGPGTRLTVL.

This clone was recorded only once. This chain uses TRBV27 with TRBJ2-3; 9 positions agree with TRBD1. The CDR3 runs 15 residues. Trimming removed 6 bases from V and 0 bases from J; junction bases left unmatched: 4. From germline, CDR1 is MNHEY and CDR2 SMNVEV (reference sequence). The CDR3 bases are TGTGCCAGCAGCCTGACAGGGGGAAGCACAGATACGCAGTATTTT. This codes for CASSLTGGSTDTQYF.